What follows are 14 T cell receptor beta chains derived from one specimen sequenced in a study of glioma-infiltrating T cells. The iRepertoire nested amplicon-rescue multiplex PCR amplified TCR alpha and beta CDR3s from RNA. TCRdb called the multiplex PCR reads again in MiXCR, with one record for every CDR3 protein. The sample carries about 94,000 distinct CDR3 sequences, about 25% recorded once. Sequencing input: glioma tissue, nonneoplastic brain tissue, or PBMCs (not recorded which). These receptors were collected from a human donor with low-grade glioma or glioblastoma, undergoing nonglioma brain surgery, or in good health (not recorded which).

CDR3 DNA sequence: TGTGCCAGCAGGCTACAGGGGATGAACACTGAAGCTTTCTTT. Its translation: CASRLQGMNTEAFF. The chain carries TRBV3-1 and TRBJ1-1; TRBD1 matches 7 bases. The CDR3 has 14 amino acids. The germline V gene encodes CDR1 LGHDT and CDR2 YNNKEL (reference sequence). The V segment lost 6 bases and the J segment 0 bases; nucleotides outside the gene matches: 4.

The rearrangement joins TRBV7-9 to TRBJ2-5; 10 bases map to TRBD1. Trimming took 3 bases from V and 4 from J; bases not matched to a gene: 8. Germline values: CDR1 SEHNR, CDR2 FQNEAQ (reference sequence). This CDR3 is 16 amino acids long. The CDR3 is CASSLGTGATGETQYF. The CDR3 DNA is TGTGCCAGCAGCTTGGGGACAGGGGCGACTGGAGAGACCCAGTACTTC.

This clonotype appeared many times. V gene TRBV19 combines with J gene TRBJ1-2; D possibly corresponds to TRBD1 (5 bases). Trimming shortened V by 4 bases and J by 2 bases, and 11 bases separated the two germline ends. The CDR3 runs to 14 residues. Germline V lookup: CDR1 LNHDA, CDR2 SQIVND (reference sequence). The CDR3 nucleotides read TGTGCCAGTAGTACACCCCAGGGCAACTATGGCTACACCTTC. Its protein is CASSTPQGNYGYTF.

The V and J genes are TRBV6-6 and TRBJ1-2; TRBD1 might be the D (5 bases). CDR1 and CDR2 from the germline V gene are MNHNY and SVGAGI (reference sequence). V lost 0 bases and J 5 bases, leaving 13 bases between the germline ends. This CDR3 region has 15 residues. The DNA for the CDR3 is TGTGCCAGCAGTTACTCGGAGGGCGGGGGGTATGGCTACACCTTC. Protein product: CASSYSEGGGYGYTF.

There are many counts of this clonotype. The gene calls are TRBV7-2 and TRBJ2-5, with D uncertain. Germline CDR1 reads SGHTA; CDR2 reads FQGNSA. V lost 4 bases and J 5 bases, leaving 11 bases between the germline ends. The CDR3 loop spans 13 amino acids. CDR3 amino acids: CASSSRRWETQYF. In nucleotides, the CDR3 is TGTGCCAGCAGCTCCCGGCGCTGGGAGACCCAGTACTTC.

This clonotype has a handful of counts. The chain joins TRBV29-1 to TRBJ2-4; D possibly matches TRBD1 or TRBD2 (5 bases each). Germline CDR1 SQVTM, CDR2 ANQGSEA. Between the trimmed V and J ends, which lost 5 bases and 7 bases, there was a span of 18 bases. CDR3 length: 14 amino acids. This chain's CDR3 is CSVSPLGAGNIQYF. In DNA form, the CDR3 reads TGCAGCGTTTCCCCCCTCGGGGCCGGGAACATTCAGTACTTC.

Of note for this clonotype: A much larger clone sits a single nucleotide away, making a read error possible. The rearrangement links TRBV18 to TRBJ2-1, with a weak D call TRBD1 (6 bases). The CDR3 runs to 14 residues. CDR1 KGHSH and CDR2 LQKENI come from the germline V gene. CDR3 sequence (DNA): TGTACCAGCTCCCCCCGCCAGGGGCGGCATGAGCAGTTCTTC. Residues: CTSSPRQGRHEQFF.

As regards this clonotype: The germline gene is not matched at one end of the junction; a read error may be the cause. V usage is TRBV7-2 and J usage is TRBJ2-5; D is possibly TRBD2 (6 bases). CDR1 and CDR2 (germline): SGHTA, FQGNSA. The CDR3 totals 15 residues. CDR3 in DNA: TGTGCCAGCAGCTTATCACGGGGGAACCAAGAGACCCAGCACTTC. It encodes CASSLSRGNQETQHF.

In its sample, this clonotype ranks as medium-sized (0.01 to 0.1%). This chain uses TRBV27 with TRBJ1-2; the D is unclear. There are 13 residues in the CDR3. From germline, CDR1 is MNHEY and CDR2 SMNVEV (reference sequence). Trimming removed 6 bases from V and 4 bases from J, with 12 bases in between. The CDR3 is CASSSDGVYGYTF. The CDR3 bases are TGTGCCAGCAGCTCCGACGGAGTCTATGGCTACACCTTC.

Comments on this clonotype: A junction boundary mismatches the germline segment, possibly from a read error. The rearrangement uses TRBV6-5 and TRBJ1-2, with unresolved D. This CDR3 region has 12 residues. CDR1 MNHEY and CDR2 SVGAGI come from the germline V gene. The CDR3 sequence: CAISESGPSYTF. The DNA of the CDR3 is TGTGCCATCAGTGAGTCTGGCCCTTCCTACACCTTC.

To note about this clonotype: A much larger clone sits a single nucleotide away, making a read error possible. CDR3 in DNA: TGTGCCACCAGTTGGGACAATGAGCAGTTCTTC. Translated, it gives CATSWDNEQFF. The V call is TRBV24-1, the J call TRBJ2-1; no reliable D call. Germline CDR1 KGHDR, CDR2 SFDVKD. Trimming left V 6 bases short and J 5 bases short, with 4 bases between. CDR3 length: 11 amino acids.

This clonotype occurred many times. The chain couples TRBV7-6 to TRBJ2-3; weak D call: TRBD1 (5 bases). Germline assignment: CDR1 SGHVS and CDR2 FNYEAQ. The V and J ends lost 3 bases and 0 bases respectively, with 13 bases between them. The CDR3 covers 16 residues. CDR3 coding DNA: TGTGCCAGCAGCTTTTCCACAGGAACTAGCACAGATACGCAGTATTTT. Protein product: CASSFSTGTSTDTQYF.

The chain combines TRBV9 with TRBJ2-7, with a weak D call TRBD2 (6 bases). V lost 0 bases to trimming and J lost 2 bases, with 12 bases between them. The CDR3 covers 15 residues. CDR1 and CDR2 (germline): SGDLS, YYNGEE. CDR3 bases: TGTGCCAGCAGCGTAGCCGGCGGAGGGGCCTACGAGCAGTACTTC. This gives the protein CASSVAGGGAYEQYF.

This clonotype was seen repeatedly, ten times or more. The V and J genes are TRBV12-3 or TRBV12-4 and TRBJ1-1; no reliable D call. Trimming cost V 4 bases and J 4 bases, with 16 bases left between them. CDR3 length equals 15 residues. CDR3 loop: CASSYRPREGTEAFF. The CDR3 DNA is TGTGCCAGCAGTTACAGACCGAGGGAAGGCACTGAAGCTTTCTTT.